This TCR beta chain was sequenced during a study of blood T cell repertoires in COVID-19. Looking at the study overall: The cDNA or gDNA used as material had been derived from T cells, B-cell-depleted T cells, or PBMCs.

Authors' methods: Estimated nucleated cell counts came from reference gene primer amplification. Clones were sequenced by immunoSEQ multiplex PCR, and TCRdb holds only the in-frame ones, with some missing. That table gives V, J and clone size, and the DNA gave D and trimming. Among around 300,000 clones listed, roughly 86% were seen once. The V end lost 3 bases, the J end lost 4 bases, and 19 bases lay between the germline ends. Germline V CDR1 and CDR2: MNHEY, SMNVEV (reference sequence). CDR3 size: 16 residues. The cohort comprised adults aged about 18 to 90 years residing in 24 US areas. Two consecutive negative NP/OP PCR tests, clearance, or resolved symptoms defined Cohort 3 recovery.

Sequencing input: PBMCs or T cells enriched from blood (not recorded which). The J gene is TRBJ2-7, the V gene TRBV27; a possible D gene is TRBD1 (5 bases). The source of this sequence is a woman aged 55-75 years who had recovered from COVID-19. The CDR3 region is CASSLLGPHKSYEQYF. In DNA form, the CDR3 reads TGTGCCAGCAGTTTGCTGGGGCCCCATAAGTCTTACGAGCAGTACTTC.